These T cell receptor beta chains were read from a single sample in a study of OX40 agonist ivuxolimab in advanced cancers. Generated by immunoSEQ multiplex PCR, the TCRdb table keeps only in-frame clones and is missing some. The sample shows tens of thousands of clones, 88% of them seen only once. This sample comprised CD4+ or CD8+ T cells sorted from blood, obtained in a trial of the OX40 agonist ivuxolimab. All receptors come from an adult with an advanced solid tumor such as melanoma, head and neck, liver or kidney cancer. The CDR3 runs from the conserved cysteine through the conserved F or W. The D gene is left open where the match is weak. The size of a clone is reported for some rows only, either as once, few or many, or as a class for expanded clones.

TRBV5-1	-	TRBJ2-5	-	CASSSIQETQYF	TGCGCCAGCAGCTCGATCCAAGAGACCCAGTACTTC
TRBV9	-	TRBJ2-2	TRBD1	CASSSRQGARSLDTGELFF	TGTGCCAGCAGCTCCCGACAGGGAGCCCGATCCCTCGACACCGGGGAGCTGTTTTTT
TRBV5-8	once	TRBJ2-3	-	CASSLDRAADTQYF	TGTGCCAGCAGCTTGGACAGGGCGGCAGATACGCAGTATTTT
TRBV10-3	-	TRBJ1-5	-	CAISADPNSNQPQHF	TGTGCCATCTCAGCCGACCCGAATAGCAATCAGCCCCAGCATTTT
TRBV6-5	-	TRBJ2-2	TRBD1	CARGDRVNTGELFF	TGTGCCAGGGGGGACAGGGTGAACACCGGGGAGCTGTTTTTT
TRBV5-6	-	TRBJ1-2	-	CASSLAGGGYYGYTF	TGTGCCAGCAGCTTGGCCGGAGGGGGGTACTATGGCTACACCTTC
TRBV19	-	TRBJ1-1	-	CASSQGGPEAFF	TGTGCCAGTAGTCAGGGCGGTCCTGAAGCTTTCTTT
TRBV4-2	-	TRBJ1-4	TRBD1	CASSGGTAGGTTFDF	TGTGCCAGCAGCGGGGGTACGGCAGGGGGTACCACATTTGACTTT
TRBV4-2	-	TRBJ2-1	-	CASRRVGDREQFF	TGTGCCAGCAGGCGCGTCGGTGACCGTGAGCAGTTCTTC
TRBV28	-	TRBJ2-3	TRBD2	CASSLAGGLSTDTQYF	TGTGCCAGCAGTTTAGCGGGGGGCCTTAGCACAGATACGCAGTATTTT
TRBV5-8	-	TRBJ1-1	TRBD1	CASSLRLGTGREAFF	TGTGCCAGCAGCCTACGTCTGGGGACAGGCCGTGAAGCTTTCTTT
TRBV2	-	TRBJ1-4	-	CASSQNSRLNEKLFF	TGTGCCAGCAGTCAAAACTCCCGCCTTAATGAAAAACTGTTTTTT
TRBV18	-	TRBJ2-7	-	CASSPVGQGITYEQYF	TGTGCCAGCTCACCAGTCGGTCAGGGAATAACCTACGAGCAGTACTTC
TRBV7-2	-	TRBJ2-5	-	CASRRVGRTETQYF	TGTGCCAGCAGGAGGGTGGGTAGGACAGAGACCCAGTACTTC
TRBV6-5	-	TRBJ1-5	-	CASRDGNQPQHF	TGTGCCAGCAGGGACGGCAATCAGCCCCAGCATTTT
TRBV7-2	once	TRBJ2-1	TRBD2	CASSLVPAGSSYNEQFF	TGTGCCAGCAGCTTAGTCCCAGCGGGGAGCTCCTACAATGAGCAGTTCTTC
TRBV7-2	-	TRBJ2-7	-	CASSLGGRPYEQYF	TGTGCCAGCAGCTTAGGGGGACGGCCCTACGAGCAGTACTTC
TRBV18	-	TRBJ2-1	-	CASSPPPGGPYNEQFF	TGTGCCAGCTCACCACCTCCGGGGGGCCCCTACAATGAGCAGTTCTTC
TRBV5-1	-	TRBJ1-1	-	CASSLNPGQLRAEAFF	TGCGCCAGCAGCTTAAACCCCGGACAGCTGCGCGCTGAAGCTTTCTTT
TRBV18	few	TRBJ1-1	TRBD1	CASSPTGGSTEAFF	TGTGCCAGCTCACCGACAGGGGGCTCGACTGAAGCTTTCTTT
TRBV10-3	-	TRBJ1-2	TRBD1	CAISESQPDRVENTF	TGTGCCATCAGTGAGTCACAGCCGGACAGGGTTGAAAACACCTTC
TRBV2	-	TRBJ1-5	TRBD1	CASRWDSSQPQHF	TGTGCCAGCAGGTGGGACAGCTCACAGCCCCAGCATTTT
TRBV6-5	-	TRBJ1-3	TRBD1	CASSKTGLGGNTIYF	TGTGCCAGCAGCAAGACAGGGTTGGGGGGAAACACCATATATTTT
TRBV10-1	-	TRBJ2-7	TRBD1	CASSKGQASYEQYF	TGCGCCAGCTCCAAGGGACAGGCTTCCTACGAGCAGTACTTC
TRBV12-5	-	TRBJ2-5	-	CASGLEVPETQYF	TGTGCTAGTGGTTTGGAGGTCCCAGAGACCCAGTACTTC
TRBV15	-	TRBJ1-6	-	CATSRVNSPLHF	TGTGCCACCAGCAGAGTAAATTCACCCCTCCACTTT
TRBV28	-	TRBJ1-3	-	CASSSLTGDSFSGNTIYF	TGTGCCAGCAGCTCGCTTACCGGGGACTCCTTCTCTGGAAACACCATATATTTT
TRBV7-3	few	TRBJ1-1	-	CASSFHGGTEAFF	TGTGCCAGCAGCTTTCACGGAGGCACTGAAGCTTTCTTT
TRBV6-1	-	TRBJ1-4	-	CASSETITRVWEKLFF	TGTGCCAGCAGTGAAACCATAACAAGGGTATGGGAAAAACTGTTTTTT
TRBV7-2	-	TRBJ2-7	-	CASSPWTAYEQYF	TGTGCCAGCAGCCCCTGGACAGCTTACGAGCAGTACTTC
TRBV6-1	-	TRBJ1-4	-	CASRPGSNEKLFF	TGTGCCAGCAGGCCGGGTTCTAATGAAAAACTGTTTTTT
TRBV19	-	TRBJ2-2	TRBD1	CASSIGDRGGGGELFF	TGTGCCAGTAGTATTGGGGACAGGGGCGGAGGCGGGGAGCTGTTTTTT
TRBV7-9	-	TRBJ1-2	-	CATSPGVRGYTF	TGTGCCACCTCCCCAGGGGTTCGCGGCTACACCTTC
TRBV15	-	TRBJ1-5	TRBD1	CATSRGGQVLSNQPQHF	TGTGCCACCAGCAGAGGGGGACAGGTCCTTAGCAATCAGCCCCAGCATTTT
TRBV14	once	TRBJ2-7	-	CASSQGTGPYEQYF	TGTGCCAGCAGCCAAGGGACGGGCCCCTACGAGCAGTACTTC
TRBV5-1	-	TRBJ2-7	TRBD1	CASSLSVGTEPYEQYF	TGCGCCAGCAGCTTGTCGGTCGGGACAGAACCCTACGAGCAGTACTTC
TRBV25-1	-	TRBJ1-2	-	CASSEAGVYGYTF	TGTGCCAGCAGTGAAGCAGGGGTCTATGGCTACACCTTC
TRBV19	-	TRBJ1-2	TRBD1	CASSMPGQGFEGYTF	TGTGCCAGTAGTATGCCGGGACAGGGTTTTGAGGGCTACACCTTC
TRBV6-1	-	TRBJ2-1	-	CASSPQGLVNEQFF	TGTGCCAGCAGTCCACAGGGCTTGGTCAATGAGCAGTTCTTC
TRBV18	-	TRBJ2-1	-	CASSPLDLELSYNEQFF	TGTGCCAGCTCACCACTGGACTTGGAACTCTCCTACAATGAGCAGTTCTTC